This T cell receptor (beta chain) was captured by sequencing in a study of blood T cell repertoires in COVID-19 (dated by TCRdb to about 2020). Regarding the research as a whole: Samples covering the acute and convalescent phases of COVID-19 were provided by collaborators in the United States, Italy and Spain. The prospective study material was composed of cDNA or gDNA derived from T cells, B-cell-depleted T cells, or PBMCs. HLA class I and class II types, where available, came from metadata supplied by the sample provider rather than from assay-based typing. Deeply sampled blood TCRbeta repertoires from subjects exposed to, actively infected with, or recovered from COVID-19 were included in the dataset. Samples came from the ongoing ImmuneRACE study (first 160 participants) plus 1,254 subjects from 6 global collaborators. A de-identified subject ID, COVID-19 status, age in years and sex were almost always included in the sample metadata. The repertoires were released in a freely available public database intended as a resource for research on the immune response to SARS-CoV-2. Study-wide conclusions, independent of this receptor: How much clinical and demographic metadata was included differed by source and by participant, and the metadata was provided uncurated.

Points on this clone: The clone's antigen remains unknown. Base qualities are missing; no much larger clone stands one base away.

Trimming at the junction amounts to 8 bases on V and 6 bases on J, and the germline ends lie 14 bases apart. The CDR3 starts with the cysteine, ends with the phenylalanine, and has 12 residues. Only the CDR3 DNA is retained, 36 bases long and in frame from the first base. CDR1 and CDR2 (SNHLY, FYNNEI) derive from the germline V gene. Collaborating institutions collected whole blood in K2EDTA tubes following their own protocols. Collaborator samples were shipped for TCRbeta analysis as frozen whole blood, isolated PBMCs, or DNA extracted from either sample type. The immunoSEQ Assay, a bias-controlled multiplex PCR, was used to amplify TCRbeta CDR3 regions from genomic DNA. Concerning the study's data processing: The number of nucleated cells in each sample was estimated from the amplification of reference gene primers within the assay. To quantify the absolute abundance of each unique TCRbeta CDR3 rearrangement, sequence reads were collapsed and filtered. Productive Simpson clonality was computed per sample as the square root of Simpson's diversity index over productive rearrangements. TCRdb's version of the immuneACCESS table is confined to in-frame rearrangements and falls short of the full clone set. An unresolved V gene accounts for under half of the shortfall where checked; the remainder is of unknown origin. The DNA gave D and trimming, while V, J and clone size come from that table. The table for this sample lists fewer than 200,000 clones; about three quarters of them were counted only once. The ten most abundant clones make up roughly 28% of the sample.

The chain joins TRBV2 to TRBJ2-7; TRBD2 might be the D gene, on 6 matching bases. Sequenced material: peripheral blood. The receptor was isolated from a woman aged 65 to 85 with acute or convalescent COVID-19. CDR3 region: CASRIVGGEQYF. The sequenced DNA: TGTGCCAGCCGAATCGTCGGGGGCGAGCAGTACTTC.